This TCR beta chain was sequenced during a study of T cells in Graves' hyperthyroidism and ophthalmopathy. Study conclusions and caveats: Patients with ophthalmopathy were separated from those with stable hyperthyroidism by a 13 V-J model.

This CDR3 spans 18 amino acids. V dropped 5 bases and J dropped 3 bases, with 23 bases sitting between them. CDR1 is SNHLY, CDR2 FYNNEI, per germline. The TCR beta CDR3 regions underwent amplification using RNA transcripts as the source. TCR CDR3 regions were first amplified by RT-PCR with HTBI primers. One entry per CDR3 protein, called by TCRdb with MiXCR from the multiplex PCR reads. The sample lists 480,000 or so distinct CDR3 sequences, 14% seen once, with less than 20% in the top ten. Notes on this clonotype: Its cognate antigen is unknown.

This chain connects TRBV2 to TRBJ1-3; D is ambiguous. The clonotype originates from a woman between 18 and 30 years old with Graves' hyperthyroidism. The specimen sequenced was blood. The chain's CDR3 is CASSNLTPGLWGGNTIYF. The CDR3 DNA follows: TGTGCCAGCAGTAATCTAACCCCGGGGTTATGGGGTGGAAACACCATATATTTT.